These T cell receptor beta chains were read from a single sample in a study of blood T cell repertoires in COVID-19. TCRdb keeps only in-frame clones here, not all; method: immunoSEQ multiplex PCR. This sample carries some 90,000 clones, around 89% of them seen once, and the ten largest clones take about 9.1%. The sequencing input was peripheral blood. These receptors all come from a man in his fifties or sixties with acute or convalescent COVID-19. Both conserved end residues are part of each CDR3. The D gene is left open where the match is weak. Size is omitted from some rows. Given values are once, few, many or a class for expanded clones.

clone_size: NA
v_call: TRBV4-1
d_call: NA
j_call: TRBJ2-6
cdr3_aa: CASSFPQGTGANVLTF
cdr3_nt: TGCGCCAGCAGCTTCCCTCAGGGTACTGGGGCCAACGTCCTGACTTTC

clone_size: NA
v_call: TRBV27
d_call: NA
j_call: TRBJ1-2
cdr3_aa: CASSPGLFGGYTF
cdr3_nt: TGTGCCAGCAGTCCGGGACTCTTTGGTGGCTACACCTTC

clone_size: NA
v_call: TRBV5-4
d_call: TRBD1
j_call: TRBJ2-3
cdr3_aa: CASSLGTGVARDTQYF
cdr3_nt: TGTGCCAGCAGCTTAGGAACAGGGGTCGCTCGAGATACGCAGTATTTT

clone_size: NA
v_call: TRBV7-3
d_call: NA
j_call: TRBJ2-3
cdr3_aa: CASSLGPERGPDTQYF
cdr3_nt: TGTGCCAGCAGCTTAGGACCAGAAAGGGGCCCAGATACGCAGTATTTT

clone_size: NA
v_call: TRBV2
d_call: TRBD2
j_call: TRBJ2-1
cdr3_aa: CASSELGGSYNEQFF
cdr3_nt: TGTGCCAGCAGTGAATTGGGGGGGTCCTACAATGAGCAGTTCTTC

clone_size: NA
v_call: TRBV3-1/TRBV3-2
d_call: NA
j_call: TRBJ1-3
cdr3_aa: CASSHFSGGPSGNTIYF
cdr3_nt: TGTGCCAGCAGCCACTTCTCGGGGGGACCCTCTGGAAACACCATATATTTT

clone_size: once
v_call: TRBV5-5
d_call: TRBD1
j_call: TRBJ1-1
cdr3_aa: CASSLRQGAYTEAFF
cdr3_nt: TGTGCCAGCAGCCTCCGACAGGGGGCATACACTGAAGCTTTCTTT

clone_size: few
v_call: TRBV30
d_call: NA
j_call: TRBJ1-3
cdr3_aa: CAWSRGSGNTIYF
cdr3_nt: TGTGCCTGGAGTCGGGGTTCTGGAAACACCATATATTTT

clone_size: NA
v_call: TRBV9
d_call: NA
j_call: TRBJ2-2
cdr3_aa: CASSASRSKPETGELFF
cdr3_nt: TGTGCCAGCAGCGCCTCTAGGTCGAAACCGGAGACCGGGGAGCTGTTTTTT

clone_size: NA
v_call: TRBV9
d_call: TRBD2
j_call: TRBJ2-1
cdr3_aa: CASSPTGGVYNEQFF
cdr3_nt: TGTGCCAGCAGTCCCACCGGGGGGGTCTACAATGAGCAGTTCTTC

clone_size: NA
v_call: TRBV11-3
d_call: NA
j_call: TRBJ2-1
cdr3_aa: CASSGTHNEQFF
cdr3_nt: TGTGCCAGCAGCGGGACTCACAATGAGCAGTTCTTC

clone_size: NA
v_call: TRBV24-1
d_call: TRBD2
j_call: TRBJ2-1
cdr3_aa: CATSDQRPGLANEQFF
cdr3_nt: TGTGCCACCAGTGATCAAAGGCCGGGACTAGCCAATGAGCAGTTCTTC

clone_size: NA
v_call: TRBV5-1
d_call: NA
j_call: TRBJ2-7
cdr3_aa: CASSNTDSSYEQYF
cdr3_nt: TGCGCCAGCAGCAATACGGACAGCTCTTACGAGCAGTACTTC

clone_size: NA
v_call: TRBV7-3
d_call: NA
j_call: TRBJ1-1
cdr3_aa: CASSAGMNTEAFF
cdr3_nt: TGTGCCAGCAGCGCGGGGATGAACACTGAAGCTTTCTTT

clone_size: NA
v_call: TRBV19
d_call: NA
j_call: TRBJ1-1
cdr3_aa: CASRLAQGVASKEAFF
cdr3_nt: TGTGCCAGTAGGCTCGCACAGGGAGTGGCTAGTAAAGAAGCTTTCTTT

clone_size: NA
v_call: TRBV14
d_call: TRBD2
j_call: TRBJ2-1
cdr3_aa: CASSQDSSSGGINEQFF
cdr3_nt: TGTGCCAGCAGCCAAGATTCCTCTAGCGGGGGGATCAATGAGCAGTTCTTC

clone_size: NA
v_call: TRBV28
d_call: NA
j_call: TRBJ2-5
cdr3_aa: CASSLPRTEKETQYF
cdr3_nt: TGTGCCAGCAGTTTACCCAGGACAGAGAAAGAGACCCAGTACTTC

clone_size: once
v_call: TRBV27
d_call: TRBD1
j_call: TRBJ1-1
cdr3_aa: CASSPRTGANTEAFF
cdr3_nt: TGTGCCAGCAGTCCTAGGACAGGCGCGAACACTGAAGCTTTCTTT

clone_size: NA
v_call: TRBV6-5
d_call: TRBD1
j_call: TRBJ2-2
cdr3_aa: CASRRQGVKIGELFF
cdr3_nt: TGTGCCAGCAGACGACAGGGGGTTAAGATCGGGGAGCTGTTTTTT

clone_size: NA
v_call: TRBV6-1
d_call: NA
j_call: TRBJ1-2
cdr3_aa: CASSEVGTLKDGYTF
cdr3_nt: TGTGCCAGCAGTGAAGTAGGGACATTAAAGGATGGCTACACCTTC

clone_size: NA
v_call: TRBV7-6
d_call: NA
j_call: TRBJ2-1
cdr3_aa: CASSLAPGVNEQFF
cdr3_nt: TGTGCCAGCAGCTTAGCGCCAGGGGTCAATGAGCAGTTCTTC

clone_size: NA
v_call: TRBV7-9
d_call: TRBD1
j_call: TRBJ1-2
cdr3_aa: CASSLSPGQANYGYTF
cdr3_nt: TGTGCCAGCAGCCTCTCCCCGGGACAGGCCAACTATGGCTACACCTTC

clone_size: NA
v_call: TRBV7-3
d_call: TRBD2
j_call: TRBJ2-1
cdr3_aa: CASSPRGASGGREQFF
cdr3_nt: TGTGCCAGCAGCCCGAGGGGGGCTAGCGGGGGTCGTGAGCAGTTCTTC

clone_size: NA
v_call: TRBV4-1
d_call: TRBD2
j_call: TRBJ2-1
cdr3_aa: CASSQAPSGAPSNEQFF
cdr3_nt: TGCGCCAGCAGCCAAGCCCCTAGCGGGGCCCCATCCAATGAGCAGTTCTTC

clone_size: NA
v_call: TRBV7-9
d_call: NA
j_call: TRBJ1-5
cdr3_aa: CASSNYAGNSNQPQHF
cdr3_nt: TGTGCCAGCAGCAACTACGCAGGGAATAGCAATCAGCCCCAGCATTTT

clone_size: NA
v_call: TRBV5-1
d_call: NA
j_call: TRBJ2-5
cdr3_aa: CASSLVGQLRETQYF
cdr3_nt: TGCGCCAGCAGCTTGGTGGGACAACTCCGGGAGACCCAGTACTTC

clone_size: NA
v_call: TRBV3-1/TRBV3-2
d_call: NA
j_call: TRBJ1-2
cdr3_aa: CASSQDLGQLNYGYTF
cdr3_nt: TGTGCCAGCAGCCAAGATCTTGGACAGCTTAACTATGGCTACACCTTC

clone_size: NA
v_call: TRBV7-2
d_call: TRBD1
j_call: TRBJ1-5
cdr3_aa: CASSSGQGPNQPQHF
cdr3_nt: TGTGCCAGCAGCTCCGGACAGGGCCCGAATCAGCCCCAGCATTTT

clone_size: once
v_call: TRBV9
d_call: NA
j_call: TRBJ2-2
cdr3_aa: CASSVVVGVGELFF
cdr3_nt: TGTGCCAGCAGCGTAGTGGTGGGAGTCGGGGAGCTGTTTTTT

clone_size: NA
v_call: TRBV4-2
d_call: TRBD2
j_call: TRBJ2-5
cdr3_aa: CASSPTRLAETQYF
cdr3_nt: TGTGCCAGCAGCCCCACCAGACTAGCGGAGACCCAGTACTTC

clone_size: NA
v_call: TRBV14
d_call: TRBD2
j_call: TRBJ2-7
cdr3_aa: CASSQSGGSPYEQYF
cdr3_nt: TGTGCCAGCAGCCAGTCGGGGGGGAGTCCCTACGAGCAGTACTTC

clone_size: NA
v_call: TRBV6-1
d_call: TRBD1
j_call: TRBJ1-5
cdr3_aa: CASRRDRGNNQPQHF
cdr3_nt: TGTGCCAGCAGACGGGACAGGGGAAACAATCAGCCCCAGCATTTT

clone_size: NA
v_call: TRBV5-1
d_call: TRBD1
j_call: TRBJ2-7
cdr3_aa: CASPGQDPYEQYF
cdr3_nt: TGCGCCAGCCCCGGACAGGATCCCTACGAGCAGTACTTC

clone_size: once
v_call: TRBV12-5
d_call: NA
j_call: TRBJ2-2
cdr3_aa: CASGARGGEAGELFF
cdr3_nt: TGTGCTAGTGGCGCCCGAGGGGGGGAGGCCGGGGAGCTGTTTTTT

clone_size: NA
v_call: TRBV5-1
d_call: NA
j_call: TRBJ2-1
cdr3_aa: CASSLNVDNEQFF
cdr3_nt: TGCGCCAGCAGCTTGAATGTAGACAATGAGCAGTTCTTC

clone_size: NA
v_call: TRBV18
d_call: NA
j_call: TRBJ2-6
cdr3_aa: CASSPQGTGANVLTF
cdr3_nt: TGTGCCAGCTCACCGCAGGGGACCGGGGCCAACGTCCTGACTTTC

clone_size: NA
v_call: TRBV5-1
d_call: TRBD2
j_call: TRBJ2-1
cdr3_aa: CASSLDVPGGAHNEQFF
cdr3_nt: TGCGCCAGCAGCTTGGACGTCCCGGGGGGGGCCCACAATGAGCAGTTCTTC

clone_size: NA
v_call: TRBV27
d_call: NA
j_call: TRBJ1-2
cdr3_aa: CASSFERGGGYTF
cdr3_nt: TGTGCCAGCAGTTTCGAGAGGGGAGGGGGCTACACCTTC

clone_size: NA
v_call: TRBV7-9
d_call: NA
j_call: TRBJ1-6
cdr3_aa: CASSSPDKGNSPLHF
cdr3_nt: TGTGCCAGCAGCTCCCCGGACAAAGGAAATTCACCCCTCCACTTT

clone_size: NA
v_call: TRBV19
d_call: NA
j_call: TRBJ1-1
cdr3_aa: CASSIDDGGESVAFF
cdr3_nt: TGTGCCAGTAGTATAGACGACGGAGGGGAATCAGTAGCTTTCTTT

clone_size: NA
v_call: TRBV28
d_call: NA
j_call: TRBJ1-1
cdr3_aa: CASRPEQENTEAFF
cdr3_nt: TGTGCCAGCAGGCCCGAACAGGAAAACACTGAAGCTTTCTTT

clone_size: NA
v_call: TRBV11-2
d_call: NA
j_call: TRBJ1-2
cdr3_aa: CASSLEAGANYGYTF
cdr3_nt: TGTGCCAGCAGCTTAGAAGCAGGGGCCAACTATGGCTACACCTTC

clone_size: once
v_call: TRBV5-1
d_call: NA
j_call: TRBJ1-5
cdr3_aa: CASSEGGYSNQPQHF
cdr3_nt: TGCGCCAGCAGCGAGGGGGGGTATAGCAATCAGCCCCAGCATTTT

clone_size: NA
v_call: TRBV6-5
d_call: NA
j_call: TRBJ2-5
cdr3_aa: CASSRTVQETQYF
cdr3_nt: TGTGCCAGCAGCCGGACAGTCCAAGAGACCCAGTACTTC

clone_size: NA
v_call: TRBV3-1/TRBV3-2
d_call: TRBD1
j_call: TRBJ2-1
cdr3_aa: CASSGTGTGFDEQFF
cdr3_nt: TGTGCCAGCAGTGGGACAGGGACGGGGTTTGATGAGCAGTTCTTC

clone_size: NA
v_call: TRBV14
d_call: NA
j_call: TRBJ2-7
cdr3_aa: CASSQGGLREQYF
cdr3_nt: TGTGCCAGCAGCCAGGGGGGGCTTCGCGAGCAGTACTTC

clone_size: few
v_call: TRBV12-3/TRBV12-4
d_call: NA
j_call: TRBJ1-2
cdr3_aa: CASRTGYGGYTF
cdr3_nt: TGTGCCAGCAGGACAGGATATGGTGGCTACACCTTC

clone_size: NA
v_call: TRBV11-1
d_call: TRBD1
j_call: TRBJ2-7
cdr3_aa: CASSLGQGGTYEQYF
cdr3_nt: TGTGCCAGCAGCTTAGGACAGGGGGGAACCTACGAGCAGTACTTC

clone_size: NA
v_call: TRBV5-1
d_call: NA
j_call: TRBJ2-5
cdr3_aa: CASSLVGLYQETQYF
cdr3_nt: TGCGCCAGCAGCTTGGTTGGCCTGTACCAAGAGACCCAGTACTTC